The rows below give T cell receptor beta chains drawn from one sample of a study of blood T cells in healthy people across ages. Each CDR3 protein is one row after TCRdb ran MiXCR on the 5' RACE reads. In the table there are 1 million or so distinct CDR3 sequences, 40% to 45% of which are singletons. Sequenced material: blood. These receptors all stem from an older woman in good health. CDR3s include the opening cysteine and the closing phenylalanine or tryptophan. A D gene is named only where the DNA matches it firmly. Not every row has a clone size; where given, it reads once, few, many or a size class.

CDR3nt: TGTGCCAGCAGCCCTCAGTTAACAGGGGCCGATTCACCCCTCCACTTT; CDR3aa: CASSPQLTGADSPLHF; d_gene: TRBD1; abundance: few; j_gene: TRBJ1-6; v_gene: TRBV9
CDR3nt: TGTGTCAGCAGCCTTAGACCGGTACGGTACTTC; CDR3aa: CVSSLRPVRYF; d_gene: -; abundance: -; j_gene: TRBJ2-4; v_gene: TRBV21-1
CDR3nt: TGTGCCAGCAGTAGAAGACTAGCATACACAGATACGCAGTATTTT; CDR3aa: CASSRRLAYTDTQYF; d_gene: TRBD2; abundance: -; j_gene: TRBJ2-3; v_gene: TRBV6-2/TRBV6-3
CDR3nt: TGTGCCACCAGCAGAGTCAGAGGAGCGGGAGGGCCCCAAAACATTCAGTACTTC; CDR3aa: CATSRVRGAGGPQNIQYF; d_gene: TRBD2; abundance: -; j_gene: TRBJ2-4; v_gene: TRBV15
CDR3nt: TGTGCCAGCAGTCCACGGTGGGACACAAGCACAGATACGCAGTATTTT; CDR3aa: CASSPRWDTSTDTQYF; d_gene: -; abundance: few; j_gene: TRBJ2-3; v_gene: TRBV2
CDR3nt: TGTGCCAGCAGTGAATCTCGCAGGGGGCGGATTCAGCCCCAGCATTTT; CDR3aa: CASSESRRGRIQPQHF; d_gene: TRBD1; abundance: -; j_gene: TRBJ1-5; v_gene: TRBV6-1
CDR3nt: TGTGCCACCAGCAGAGATGGCGGGAGTATTTCTGGGGCCAACGTCCTGACTTTC; CDR3aa: CATSRDGGSISGANVLTF; d_gene: TRBD2; abundance: -; j_gene: TRBJ2-6; v_gene: TRBV15
CDR3nt: TGCAGCGGGTTGAGACAGAACACCGGGGAGCTGTTTTTT; CDR3aa: CSGLRQNTGELFF; d_gene: -; abundance: -; j_gene: TRBJ2-2; v_gene: TRBV29-1
CDR3nt: TGTGCCAGCAGAGAGGGGGTGGTGGGTGGCTACACCTTC; CDR3aa: CASREGVVGGYTF; d_gene: -; abundance: many; j_gene: TRBJ1-2; v_gene: TRBV6-6
CDR3nt: TGTGCCAGCAGCCCAGCACGCACCTCCTACGAGCAGTACTTC; CDR3aa: CASSPARTSYEQYF; d_gene: -; abundance: -; j_gene: TRBJ2-7; v_gene: TRBV3-1
CDR3nt: TGCGCCAGCAGCTTGGCCGCGACTAGCGTTAATTTCAGTGAGCAGTTCTTC; CDR3aa: CASSLAATSVNFSEQFF; d_gene: TRBD2; abundance: -; j_gene: TRBJ2-1; v_gene: TRBV5-1
CDR3nt: TGTGCCAGCAGTGAAATAGTGGCTTGGGGCTCTGGGGCCAACGTCCTGACTTTC; CDR3aa: CASSEIVAWGSGANVLTF; d_gene: -; abundance: -; j_gene: TRBJ2-6; v_gene: TRBV2
CDR3nt: TGTGCCAGCAGCGTAGGCCTCCCGGGTGAGCAGTTCTTC; CDR3aa: CASSVGLPGEQFF; d_gene: -; abundance: few; j_gene: TRBJ2-1; v_gene: TRBV9
CDR3nt: TGTGCCAGCAGCCTACTTAGCGGGGGAAGCACAGATACGCAGTATTTT; CDR3aa: CASSLLSGGSTDTQYF; d_gene: TRBD2; abundance: -; j_gene: TRBJ2-3; v_gene: TRBV7-9
CDR3nt: TGTGCCAGCAGCCCCCGGGTAGGGGCTGGCGGGAGTTACGAGCAGTACTTC; CDR3aa: CASSPRVGAGGSYEQYF; d_gene: TRBD2; abundance: few; j_gene: TRBJ2-7; v_gene: TRBV3-1
CDR3nt: TGTGCCAGCACCACGTCCCGGGACAGGGGCAATCAGCCCCAGCATTTT; CDR3aa: CASTTSRDRGNQPQHF; d_gene: TRBD1; abundance: -; j_gene: TRBJ1-5; v_gene: TRBV6-1
CDR3nt: TGCAGCGCCCGACTAGCGGGAGAACGGGAGACCCAGTACTTC; CDR3aa: CSARLAGERETQYF; d_gene: TRBD2; abundance: -; j_gene: TRBJ2-5; v_gene: TRBV29-1
CDR3nt: TGTGCCAGCAGCTTAGCGCTATGGGGGACAGGGGGCATTTCAGCCAAAAACATTCAGTACTTC; CDR3aa: CASSLALWGTGGISAKNIQYF; d_gene: TRBD1; abundance: -; j_gene: TRBJ2-4; v_gene: TRBV7-2
CDR3nt: TGCGCCAGCAGCGCCAGAGGCGGGGAGACCCAGTACTTC; CDR3aa: CASSARGGETQYF; d_gene: -; abundance: -; j_gene: TRBJ2-5; v_gene: TRBV4-1
CDR3nt: TGTGCCTCCTCCGGGACTAGTATAGTTGATACGCAGTATTTT; CDR3aa: CASSGTSIVDTQYF; d_gene: TRBD2; abundance: -; j_gene: TRBJ2-3; v_gene: TRBV2
CDR3nt: TGTGCCAGCAGTTACTCCGGGACTAGCGGGACTGGGGCCAACGTCCTGACTTTC; CDR3aa: CASSYSGTSGTGANVLTF; d_gene: TRBD2; abundance: few; j_gene: TRBJ2-6; v_gene: TRBV6-5
CDR3nt: TGTGCCAGCAGTTACAAGGACGATGGCTACACCTTC; CDR3aa: CASSYKDDGYTF; d_gene: -; abundance: few; j_gene: TRBJ1-2; v_gene: TRBV6-6
CDR3nt: TGTGCCAGTAGTGCAAAGGGGGCCACTGGACGGGGTTGGTTCTTC; CDR3aa: CASSAKGATGRGWFF; d_gene: TRBD1; abundance: few; j_gene: TRBJ2-5; v_gene: TRBV2
CDR3nt: TGTGCCAGCAGCTTCGACAGGGGGAATGAAAAACTGTTTTTT; CDR3aa: CASSFDRGNEKLFF; d_gene: TRBD1; abundance: -; j_gene: TRBJ1-4; v_gene: TRBV7-2
CDR3nt: TGCAGCGTTTCCCATATCAGGGACCCAAAACGGGAGACCCAGTACTTC; CDR3aa: CSVSHIRDPKRETQYF; d_gene: -; abundance: many; j_gene: TRBJ2-5; v_gene: TRBV29-1
CDR3nt: TGTGCCAGCAGGGGCATGGAGGGCCTCTACGAGCAGTACTTC; CDR3aa: CASRGMEGLYEQYF; d_gene: -; abundance: few; j_gene: TRBJ2-7; v_gene: TRBV7-2
CDR3nt: TGCAGTGCTCGGGAACTCCACTCCTACAATGAGCAGTTCTTC; CDR3aa: CSARELHSYNEQFF; d_gene: -; abundance: -; j_gene: TRBJ2-1; v_gene: TRBV20-1
CDR3nt: TGTGCCAGCAGCCCGGGACTAGCGGGAGTAGCAGCTACGCAGTATTTT; CDR3aa: CASSPGLAGVAATQYF; d_gene: TRBD2; abundance: -; j_gene: TRBJ2-3; v_gene: TRBV25-1
CDR3nt: TGTGCCAGCAGCCAACTGGGGACTAGCGGGAGTTGGGAGACCCAGTACTTC; CDR3aa: CASSQLGTSGSWETQYF; d_gene: TRBD2; abundance: few; j_gene: TRBJ2-5; v_gene: TRBV3-1
CDR3nt: TGCAGTGCGGACAGGGGGTCGACTGAAGCTTTCTTT; CDR3aa: CSADRGSTEAFF; d_gene: TRBD1; abundance: few; j_gene: TRBJ1-1; v_gene: TRBV20-1
CDR3nt: TGTGCCAGCACCACCGTGGGGGGTCAAGAGACCCAGTACTTC; CDR3aa: CASTTVGGQETQYF; d_gene: -; abundance: few; j_gene: TRBJ2-5; v_gene: TRBV6-1